These 28 T cell receptor beta chains originate from one sample sequenced in a study of response to subunit inactivated influenza vaccine. TCRdb called the RT-PCR reads again in MiXCR, with one record for every CDR3 protein. Here the sample spans 400,000 to 650,000 distinct CDR3 sequences, 6% to 9% being singletons. This specimen consisted of PBMCs from blood, obtained 23 months after vaccination. These receptors were collected from a man aged 45 to 70 who received an inactivated influenza vaccine.

This clonotype has a handful of counts. The gene calls are TRBV7-8 and TRBJ1-4, with 7 bases fitting TRBD1. V shed 6 bases and J 3 bases; nucleotides not matched to a gene: 10. CDR3 length: 16 amino acids. CDR1 and CDR2 (germline): SGHVS, FQNEAQ. The CDR3 coding sequence is TGTGCCAGCAGACTTGGACAGGCGGGGGCTAATGAAAAACTGTTTTTT. Protein: CASRLGQAGANEKLFF.

This clonotype was picked up a small number of times. The chain joins TRBV5-1 to TRBJ1-1; 10 positions match TRBD1. Germline V gene data show CDR1 as SGHRS and CDR2 as YFSETQ. This CDR3 region has 16 residues. J was trimmed by 0 bases and V by 1 base; bases with no gene match: 3. CDR3 nucleotide sequence: TGCGCCAGCAGCTTGAAAGGGACAGGGGTGAACACTGAAGCTTTCTTT. Residues: CASSLKGTGVNTEAFF.

DNA of the CDR3: TGTGCCAGCAGTGATCGACTAGCGGGAGTGGCAGATACGCAGTATTTT. Translated, it gives CASSDRLAGVADTQYF. The rearrangement uses TRBV2 and TRBJ2-3, with 12 nucleotides matching TRBD2. This CDR3 is built from 16 residues. CDR1 SNHLY and CDR2 FYNNEI come from the germline V gene. J lost 4 bases, V lost 3 bases, and 5 bases had no gene match.

The rearrangement links TRBV11-3 to TRBJ2-2, with D maybe TRBD1 (6 bases). Germline CDR1 is SGHNT and CDR2 is YENEEA. V lost 5 bases and J lost 3, with 16 bases in between. The CDR3 covers 16 residues. The CDR3 nucleotides read TGTGCCAGCAGCGCTAGTATGGGACAACACACCGGGGAGCTGTTTTTT. Encoded protein: CASSASMGQHTGELFF.

The chain recombines TRBV20-1 with TRBJ1-5; D gene ambiguous. The CDR3 has 16 amino acids. The V end was cut by 4 bases, the J end by 0 bases, with 16 bases between. Germline values: CDR1 DFQATT, CDR2 SNEGSKA (reference sequence). The CDR3 DNA is TGCAGTGCTATCCTTTACCGGGGTTATAGCAATCAGCCCCAGCATTTT. Translating it yields CSAILYRGYSNQPQHF.

The CDR3 nucleotides read TGTGCCAGCAGTTTCCAAGCCGGGACAGAGAGCACAGATACGCAGTATTTT. The encoded protein is CASSFQAGTESTDTQYF. The gene calls are TRBV12-3 or TRBV12-4 and TRBJ2-3; 7 bases line up with TRBD1. The CDR3 is 17 residues long. V gave up 3 bases and J gave up 0 bases; unmatched junction bases: 9.

The chain links TRBV4-3 to TRBJ2-3, with D perhaps TRBD2 (5 bases). This CDR3 is 20 amino acids long. V was clipped by 2 bases and J by 4 bases, with 28 bases between them. Germline lookup yields CDR1 LGHNA and CDR2 YSLEER. In DNA, the CDR3 is TGCGCCAGCAGCCAACCCGCGAAAGGGTCTGGTAGCGACCCCCCAGATACGCAGTATTTT. It yields the protein CASSQPAKGSGSDPPDTQYF.

V and J are TRBV15 and TRBJ2-1, with 13 bases that match TRBD2. CDR3 size: 16 residues. Unmatched junction bases numbered 2, after V lost 0 bases and J lost 6 bases. In germline, CDR1 is LNHNV, CDR2 YYDKDF (reference sequence). CDR3: CATSRERTSGSNEQFF. The DNA of the CDR3 is TGTGCCACCAGCAGAGAACGGACTAGCGGGAGCAATGAGCAGTTCTTC.

The chain combines TRBV7-9 with TRBJ2-1; D possibly corresponds to TRBD2 (6 bases). Germline CDR1 SEHNR, CDR2 FQNEAQ (reference sequence). Deletions cut 4 bases from V and 8 bases from J, with 15 bases between. This CDR3 has 14 residues. The CDR3: CASSWGEGVHEQFF. Here the CDR3 DNA reads TGTGCCAGCAGCTGGGGGGAAGGAGTCCATGAGCAGTTCTTC.

This clonotype appeared a few times. V gene TRBV2 combines with J gene TRBJ2-7; D call uncertain. This CDR3 region has 15 residues. CDR1 and CDR2 from the germline V gene are SNHLY and FYNNEI. The germline V and J ends were trimmed by 2 bases and 7 bases, with 18 bases remaining between them. The CDR3 DNA follows: TGTGCCAGCAGTGAAACGCCCGGCCCACTGGGGGAGCAGTACTTC. Its protein product is CASSETPGPLGEQYF.

J is TRBJ2-3 and V is TRBV20-1, with a weak D call TRBD1 (5 bases). CDR1 is DFQATT, CDR2 SNEGSKA, per germline (reference sequence). The CDR3 is 14 residues long. The ends were cut back, 1 base at V and 1 base at J, with 9 bases in the middle. CDR3: CSARAVGGTDTQYF. As DNA, the CDR3 is TGCAGTGCTAGAGCAGTAGGGGGCACAGATACGCAGTATTTT.

This clonotype was seen a few times. The genes are TRBV11-2 and TRBJ1-2, with D perhaps matching TRBD1 (6 bases). V dropped 1 base and J dropped 2 bases, with 14 bases sitting between them. CDR3 length: 16 amino acids. CDR1 is SGHAT, CDR2 FQNNGV, per germline. The chain's CDR3 is CASSLGGAMENYGYTF. The CDR3 bases are TGTGCCAGCAGCTTAGGGGGGGCGATGGAAAACTATGGCTACACCTTC.

In its sample, this clonotype was seen a few times. The CDR3 nucleotides read TGCAGCGTTGGACATAGGTACACAGATACGCAGTATTTT. This codes for CSVGHRYTDTQYF. The V call is TRBV29-1, the J call TRBJ2-3; D unresolved. There are 13 residues in the CDR3. The V end was cut by 4 bases, the J end by 2 bases, with 10 bases between. The germline gives CDR1 SQVTM, CDR2 ANQGSEA.

J is TRBJ2-7 and V is TRBV3-1; D perhaps matches TRBD2 (5 bases). CDR1 LGHDT and CDR2 YNNKEL come from the germline V gene (reference sequence). This CDR3 comprises 15 residues. V was trimmed by 5 bases and J by 2 bases, leaving 16 bases between them. In nucleotides, the CDR3 is TGTGCCAGCAGCAAGGAGGTGCCTTTTACCTACGAGCAGTACTTC. Translating it yields CASSKEVPFTYEQYF.

CDR3 sequence (DNA): TGCAGTGCTGTGACACCCAATCCTAGCGGGGGATACACAGATACGCAGTATTTT. Its translation: CSAVTPNPSGGYTDTQYF. The chain is built from TRBV20-1 and TRBJ2-3; 10 bases line up with TRBD2. Germline V lookup: CDR1 DFQATT, CDR2 SNEGSKA (reference sequence). The CDR3 runs 18 residues. The V segment lost 5 bases and the J segment 2 bases; nucleotides outside the gene matches: 16.

This clonotype was recorded at least ten times. The chain combines TRBV24-1 with TRBJ2-5; TRBD2 aligns across 9 bases. After removal of 4 bases from V and 2 bases from J, the junction contained 10 bases not matched to a gene. Germline lookup yields CDR1 KGHDR and CDR2 SFDVKD. This CDR3 spans 17 amino acids. The DNA of the CDR3 is TGTGCCACCAGTGACGGGCTACTAGCGGGCGCTCAAGAGACCCAGTACTTC. Protein: CATSDGLLAGAQETQYF.

This clonotype was seen a few times. The chain joins TRBV20-1 to TRBJ2-5, with D maybe TRBD2 (5 bases). Trimming left V 5 bases short and J 2 bases short, with 18 bases between. The CDR3 has 15 amino acids. CDR1 is DFQATT, CDR2 SNEGSKA, per germline (reference sequence). The CDR3 spells CSAPPPGWTQETQYF. In nucleotides, the CDR3 is TGCAGTGCTCCCCCTCCGGGGTGGACTCAAGAGACCCAGTACTTC.

This clonotype has at least ten counts. The rearrangement joins TRBV11-2 to TRBJ2-3; 10 bases line up with TRBD2. Germline CDR1 and CDR2: SGHAT and FQNNGV. The CDR3 contains 15 residues. V shed 5 bases and J 6 bases; nucleotides not matched to a gene: 8. The CDR3 nucleotides are TGTGCCAGCAGCGGGCTAGCGGGAGCATCCGATACGCAGTATTTT. Protein: CASSGLAGASDTQYF.

Only a few counts were recorded for this clonotype. The chain has TRBV6-5 and TRBJ1-1; 8 positions match TRBD1. The germline gives CDR1 MNHEY, CDR2 SVGAGI. The CDR3 covers 15 residues. With V trimmed by 0 bases and J by 6 bases, 6 bases remained unmatched. The CDR3 is CASSYSSGGLAEAFF. The CDR3 region has the DNA TGTGCCAGCAGTTACTCGTCAGGGGGCCTCGCTGAAGCTTTCTTT.

This clonotype was picked up many times. The CDR3 DNA reads as TGTGCCACCAGTGCTAGCGGGGCCGGGGAGCTGTTTTTT. It encodes CATSASGAGELFF. V gene TRBV24-1 combines with J gene TRBJ2-2, with 9 positions matching TRBD2. After removal of 5 bases from V and 6 bases from J, the junction contained 0 bases not matched to a gene. The CDR3 loop spans 13 amino acids. Per the germline V gene, CDR1 is KGHDR and CDR2 is SFDVKD.

On this clonotype itself: The conserved closing phenylalanine or tryptophan is absent in this CDR3, likely reflecting a read error. The chain recombines TRBV2 with TRBJ2-6; D ambiguous. Between the trimmed V and J ends, which lost 1 base and 11 bases, there was a span of 3 bases. This CDR3 has 11 amino acids. Germline CDR1 is SNHLY and CDR2 is FYNNEI. The CDR3 sequence: CASSEVDVLTL. The CDR3 nucleotides read TGTGCCAGCAGTGAAGTGGACGTCCTGACTCTC.

This clonotype was detected only a few times. This rearrangement joins TRBV2 to TRBJ2-1; 7 nucleotides align to TRBD1. The CDR3 contains 16 residues. Per the germline V gene, CDR1 is SNHLY and CDR2 is FYNNEI. V dropped 6 bases and J dropped 2; count of bases not matched to a gene: 10. CDR3 sequence: CASRDRRQGAYNEQFF. Here the CDR3 DNA reads TGTGCCAGCAGGGACCGCAGGCAGGGGGCCTACAATGAGCAGTTCTTC.

This clonotype was observed a handful of times. This chain connects TRBV7-8 to TRBJ2-3; D is ambiguous. V gave up 4 bases and J gave up 1 base, with 9 bases separating them. There are 14 residues in the CDR3. CDR1 is SGHVS, CDR2 FQNEAQ, per germline. The CDR3 spells CASSWSSGTDTQYF. CDR3 DNA: TGTGCCAGCAGCTGGAGTTCAGGCACAGATACGCAGTATTTT.

This clonotype was observed a few times. V is TRBV10-3 and J is TRBJ1-5; D gene unclear. The CDR3 totals 13 residues. Looked up from germline, CDR1 is ENHRY and CDR2 is SYGVKD. Trimming shortened V by 2 bases and J by 2 bases, and 4 bases separated the two germline ends. The CDR3 region is CAISERGNQPQHF. CDR3 bases: TGTGCCATCAGTGAGAGGGGCAATCAGCCCCAGCATTTT.

V usage is TRBV5-5 and J usage is TRBJ2-1; 8 positions match TRBD2. The V and J ends lost 4 bases and 8 bases, in that order; junction bases with no gene match: 5. This CDR3 region has 13 residues. Per the germline V gene, CDR1 is SGHKS and CDR2 is YYEKEE (reference sequence). CDR3 nucleotides: TGTGCCAGCAGCCCCCGGGGGGGCGATGAGCAGTTCTTC. Translation: CASSPRGGDEQFF. The variable domain in full, with the rest retrieved from reference TRBV5-5 and TRBJ2-1, is DAGVTQSPTHLIKTRGQQVTLRCSPISGHKSVSWYQQVLGQGPQFIFQYYEKEERGRGNFPDRFSARQFPNYSSELNVNALLLGDSALYLCASSPRGGDEQFFGPGTRLTVL.

This clonotype was detected ten times or more. This sequence joins TRBV5-1 and TRBJ2-7; 9 nucleotides align to TRBD2. CDR1 and CDR2 from the germline V gene are SGHRS and YFSETQ. CDR3 length: 14 amino acids. With 0 bases clipped from V and 5 bases from J, the junction kept 3 bases outside the gene matches. The CDR3 spells CASSLAIAGDEQYF. CDR3 coding DNA: TGCGCCAGCAGCTTGGCCATAGCGGGAGACGAGCAGTACTTC.

This clonotype showed up just a few times. The chain recombines TRBV20-1 with TRBJ2-7, with D possibly TRBD2 on 5 matching bases. CDR1 is DFQATT and CDR2 is SNEGSKA in the germline V gene (reference sequence). The CDR3 sequence is 14 residues long. With 2 bases removed from V and 3 bases from J, the gap between germline ends came to 14 bases. CDR3 nucleotides: TGCAGTGCTAGAATGAACCAGCGGAGCTACGAGCAGTACTTC. It yields the protein CSARMNQRSYEQYF.

The genes are TRBV6-1 and TRBJ1-5; no reliable D call. The CDR3 has 14 amino acids. The V gene's germline CDR1 is MNHNS and CDR2 SASEGT. The V gene lost 1 base and the J gene lost 5 bases, with 9 bases spanning the gap. The chain's CDR3 is CASSEGVGHQPQHF. The CDR3 region has the DNA TGTGCCAGCAGTGAAGGGGTAGGCCATCAGCCCCAGCATTTT.